This TCR beta chain was documented in a study of blood T cell repertoires in COVID-19. Losses at the gene ends were 7 bases for V and 8 bases for J; bases not matched to a gene: 11. CDR3 length: 14 amino acids. From germline, CDR1 is SGHAT and CDR2 FQDESV (reference sequence). Residents of 24 US areas, aged roughly 18 to 89 years, made up the participants. Participant-given clinical history determined each cohort assignment. Recovered Cohort 3 donors showed two negative PCRs, clearance, or symptom resolution. Original handling: From reference gene primer amplification, estimates of nucleated cell counts were derived. This table comes from immunoSEQ multiplex PCR, and its TCRdb copy is limited to in-frame clones, with some not included. V, J and clone size are those of that table, while D and trimming were read from the DNA. The sample lists 130,000 to 150,000 clones, around 85% occurring once.

This chain connects TRBV11-1 to TRBJ2-1; TRBD1 aligns across 7 bases. This TCR derives from a woman in her thirties or forties who had recovered from COVID-19. The sample taken for sequencing was PBMCs or T cells enriched from blood (not recorded which). CDR3 nucleotide sequence: TGTGCCAGCAACCGACAGGGTGAGTTGGATGAGCAGTTCTTC. It is translated as CASNRQGELDEQFF.